Below, 16 T cell receptor beta chains from the same sample are listed, as sequenced in a study of PD-L1 blockade in urothelial cancer. Time point denoted: peripheral blood 6 weeks after treatment start. Libraries were prepared by immunoSEQ multiplex PCR; TCRdb keeps only in-frame clonotypes and omits some of them. The data hold 100,000 to 150,000 clones, with 86% observed a single time. Material: PBMCs, obtained around atezolizumab (anti-PD-L1) treatment. The source of these receptors is a man over 45 with urothelial cancer.

This clone was seen only once. The chain links TRBV5-1 to TRBJ2-1, with a weak D call TRBD2 (6 bases). V was pared by 6 bases and J by 7 bases, with 23 bases between. The CDR3 length is 16 residues. The germline CDR1 and CDR2 sequences are SGHRS and YFSETQ. CDR3 nucleotide sequence: TGCGCCAGCACCGTCGGGAGCGGGTATGGGGTGAATGAGCAGTTCTTC. This translates into CASTVGSGYGVNEQFF.

For the CDR3, the DNA is TGTGCCACCAGCAAACTAGTGGATGAGCCCCAGCATTTT. Protein: CATSKLVDEPQHF. V and J are TRBV15 and TRBJ1-5; D gene uncertain. V was cut by 4 bases and J by 8 bases, with 12 bases left in between. The CDR3 has 13 residues. Germline V gene data show CDR1 as LNHNV and CDR2 as YYDKDF (reference sequence).

This CDR3 reads CASSIVADRGYEQYF. In nucleotides, the CDR3 is TGTGCCAGTAGTATAGTAGCGGACAGGGGCTACGAGCAGTACTTC. The gene calls are TRBV19 and TRBJ2-7, with 9 bases lining up with TRBD1. This CDR3 is 15 amino acids long. Germline V gene sequence: CDR1 LNHDA, CDR2 SQIVND (reference sequence). V shed 1 base and J 3 bases; nucleotides not matched to a gene: 4.

The chain links TRBV19 to TRBJ1-5, with a tentative D call TRBD1 (6 bases). Deletions cut 8 bases from V and 3 bases from J, with 17 bases between. Germline CDR1 and CDR2: LNHDA and SQIVND (reference sequence). The CDR3 is made up of 15 amino acids. The CDR3, as DNA: TGTGCCAGTGGATACAGGGCCTTTAACAATCAGCCCCAGCATTTT. Amino acids: CASGYRAFNNQPQHF.

This chain links TRBV6-5 with TRBJ2-7; TRBD1 matches 9 bases. The CDR3 extends over 12 amino acids. V shed 6 bases, J shed 8 bases, and the junction held 5 bases outside the gene matches. Germline CDR1 and CDR2: MNHEY and SVGAGI. The DNA for the CDR3 is TGTGCCAGCAGCCCTGACAGGGGGAAGCAGTACTTC. Its translation is CASSPDRGKQYF.

The V gene is TRBV7-8, the J gene TRBJ1-5; no clear D gene. Trimming removed 5 bases at V and 11 bases at J, with 22 bases between. Germline values: CDR1 SGHVS, CDR2 FQNEAQ. This CDR3 spans 15 amino acids. The CDR3 here is CASSTNDRVELSQHF. The DNA of the CDR3 is TGTGCCAGCAGCACCAACGACCGGGTCGAGTTGTCCCAGCATTTT.

The chain combines TRBV5-4 with TRBJ2-5; a possible D gene is TRBD1 (5 bases). Germline loops: CDR1 SGHNT, CDR2 YYREEE (reference sequence). Trimming shortened V by 4 bases and J by 5 bases, and 15 bases separated the two germline ends. The CDR3 contains 14 residues. The CDR3: CASSLDRVPETQYF. CDR3 DNA sequence: TGTGCCAGCAGCCTTGACAGAGTTCCGGAGACCCAGTACTTC.

The V gene is TRBV28, the J gene TRBJ1-2, with no clear D. Germline values: CDR1 MDHEN, CDR2 SYDVKM. The CDR3 contains 13 residues. Trimming removed 3 bases at V and 0 bases at J, with 5 bases between. The CDR3 spells CASSLAANYGYTF. In nucleotides, the CDR3 is TGTGCCAGCAGTTTGGCAGCTAACTATGGCTACACCTTC.

The chain has TRBV9 and TRBJ1-2, with D possibly being TRBD1 (6 bases). Germline V gives CDR1 SGDLS, CDR2 YYNGEE. This CDR3 comprises 14 residues. V was pared by 3 bases and J by 7 bases, with 16 bases between. CDR3 in DNA: TGTGCCAGCAGCGCAGACGCAGGGGCTCTTGGCTACACCTTC. Protein sequence: CASSADAGALGYTF.

V and J are TRBV5-5 and TRBJ2-6; D is unresolved. Trimming took 0 bases from V and 0 from J, leaving 7 bases between them. Germline-derived CDR1 and CDR2 are SGHKS and YYEKEE (reference sequence). This CDR3 contains 16 residues. The CDR3 DNA reads as TGTGCCAGCAGCTTGGGTCTAAACTCTGGGGCCAACGTCCTGACTTTC. Amino acid sequence: CASSLGLNSGANVLTF. Looking up the rest from reference TRBV5-5 and TRBJ2-6 gives the full variable domain: DAGVTQSPTHLIKTRGQQVTLRCSPISGHKSVSWYQQVLGQGPQFIFQYYEKEERGRGNFPDRFSARQFPNYSSELNVNALLLGDSALYLCASSLGLNSGANVLTFGAGSRLTVL.

This rearrangement joins TRBV14 to TRBJ1-2; D unclear. The V end was cut by 4 bases, the J end by 3 bases, with 12 bases between. CDR1 is SGHDN, CDR2 FVKESK, per germline. The CDR3 extends over 14 amino acids. CDR3 amino acids: CASSLNPGYYGYTF. For the CDR3, the DNA is TGTGCCAGCAGCCTCAACCCAGGCTACTATGGCTACACCTTC.

This chain links TRBV4-1 with TRBJ2-7, with D tentatively TRBD2 (6 bases). The CDR3 extends over 15 amino acids. In germline, CDR1 is MGHRA, CDR2 YSYEKL. Trimming removed 0 bases from V and 4 bases from J, with 13 bases in between. In DNA form, the CDR3 reads TGCGCCAGCAGCCAAGATCGTACTAGCCTTTACGAGCAGTACTTC. Encoded protein: CASSQDRTSLYEQYF.

V usage is TRBV2 and J usage is TRBJ2-3; 10 nucleotides line up with TRBD2. V dropped 3 bases and J dropped 6; count of bases not matched to a gene: 3. The CDR3 runs to 14 residues. Germline assignment: CDR1 SNHLY and CDR2 FYNNEI. CDR3 coding DNA: TGTGCCAGCAGTGATGGTAGCGGGAGGGATACGCAGTATTTT. Its protein product is CASSDGSGRDTQYF.

The V gene is TRBV28, the J gene TRBJ2-7, with D unresolved. In germline, CDR1 is MDHEN, CDR2 SYDVKM. Trimming took off 3 bases at V and 0 bases at J, with 12 bases between the two ends. The CDR3 contains 15 residues. CDR3 nucleotide sequence: TGTGCCAGCAGTTTTCCTCAAAGGAGCTCCTACGAGCAGTACTTC. Translation: CASSFPQRSSYEQYF.

The chain joins TRBV28 to TRBJ1-1; D is ambiguous. There are 14 residues in the CDR3. Germline CDR1 and CDR2: MDHEN and SYDVKM. V gave up 2 bases and J gave up 9 bases, with 16 bases separating them. The CDR3 bases are TGTGCCAGCAGTTTACAGGAAATAACCCCAAAAGCTTTCTTT. As protein: CASSLQEITPKAFF.

The chain couples TRBV5-1 to TRBJ2-7; 11 nucleotides agree with TRBD2. The V and J ends lost 4 bases and 6 bases, in that order; junction bases with no gene match: 3. The CDR3 is 13 residues long. Germline V gives CDR1 SGHRS, CDR2 YFSETQ. The CDR3 DNA follows: TGCGCCAGCAGCATAACTAGCGGGAGCGAGCAGTACTTC. Translation: CASSITSGSEQYF. Using reference TRBV5-1 and TRBJ2-7 for the parts outside the CDR3, the full variable domain is KAGVTQTPRYLIKTRGQQVTLSCSPISGHRSVSWYQQTPGQGLQFLFEYFSETQRNKGNFPGRFSGRQFSNSRSEMNVSTLELGDSALYLCASSITSGSEQYFGPGTRLTVT.